The present entry profiles one T cell receptor (beta chain) with its context. Trimming left V 4 bases short and J 0 bases short, with 16 bases between. Looked up from germline, CDR1 is SGHKS and CDR2 is YYEKEE (reference sequence). The CDR3 loop spans 17 amino acids. This entry comes from a study of blood T cell repertoires in COVID-19. Assay used: immunoSEQ multiplex PCR; TCRdb lists only in-frame clones, some missing. This sample has roughly 230,000 clones, with about nine tenths found just once. Sequenced input: PBMCs or T cells enriched from blood (not recorded which). The genes are TRBV5-5 and TRBJ2-2, with D tentatively TRBD2 (6 bases). The source of this sequence is a young woman with acute COVID-19. This CDR3 reads CASSPYGGSANTGELFF. CDR3 nucleotide sequence: TGTGCCAGCAGCCCATACGGGGGAAGCGCGAACACCGGGGAGCTGTTTTTT.